Below are 24 T cell receptor beta chains sequenced from a single sample in a study of control samples from healthy donors and cancer patients. Profiling relied on immunoSEQ multiplex PCR, and the TCRdb table lists in-frame clones only, not all of them. There are around 130,000 clones in the sample; about 92% occur only once, and 1.5% to 2% lies in the top ten. The sample consisted of PBMCs. The receptors were gathered from a man in his fifties with head and neck cancer.

The chain recombines TRBV6-5 with TRBJ2-3; D possibly corresponds to TRBD2 (5 bases). The germline CDR1 and CDR2 sequences are MNHEY and SVGAGI. The CDR3 extends over 14 amino acids. The germline V and J ends were trimmed by 7 bases and 4 bases, with 15 bases remaining between them. This chain's CDR3 is CASMSAGGPDTQYF. The CDR3 DNA reads TGTGCCAGCATGTCGGCTGGAGGTCCAGATACGCAGTATTTT.

The chain combines TRBV6-2 or TRBV6-3 with TRBJ2-6; D call uncertain. Per the germline V gene, CDR1 is MNHEY and CDR2 is SVGEGT. This CDR3 comprises 15 residues. V gave up 7 bases and J gave up 0 bases, with 10 bases separating them. The CDR3 DNA is TGTGCCAGCAACCCAGGCGGCTCTGGGGCCAACGTCCTGACTTTC. Translation: CASNPGGSGANVLTF.

V and J are TRBV4-3 and TRBJ1-1; TRBD1 might be the D (6 bases). V dropped 4 bases and J dropped 1 base, with 13 bases sitting between them. Germline-derived CDR1 and CDR2 are LGHNA and YSLEER. The CDR3 runs to 15 residues. Written as DNA, the CDR3 is TGCGCCAGCAGCCCAGGACAGATCCCGAACACTGAAGCTTTCTTT. Translated, it gives CASSPGQIPNTEAFF.

This chain connects TRBV6-6 to TRBJ1-2; 9 bases are shared with TRBD1. Germline V gives CDR1 MNHNY, CDR2 SVGAGI (reference sequence). J was trimmed by 8 bases and V by 8 bases; bases with no gene match: 9. The CDR3 runs to 13 residues. CDR3 amino acids: CASAGQGIGGYTF. The CDR3 DNA reads as TGTGCCAGCGCCGGACAGGGGATAGGGGGCTACACCTTC.

V and J are TRBV19 and TRBJ2-7; D possibly corresponds to TRBD1 (5 bases). V lost 5 bases to trimming and J lost 3 bases, with 17 bases between them. CDR3 length: 15 residues. Germline lookup yields CDR1 LNHDA and CDR2 SQIVND (reference sequence). The CDR3 loop is CASSDPGGANYEQYF. CDR3 sequence (DNA): TGTGCCAGTAGTGATCCGGGTGGGGCCAACTACGAGCAGTACTTC.

The V gene is TRBV27, the J gene TRBJ2-5; 9 bases are shared with TRBD2. V lost 9 bases and J lost 4; bases outside the gene matches: 9. Germline loops: CDR1 MNHEY, CDR2 SMNVEV (reference sequence). This CDR3 is built from 14 residues. The CDR3 DNA follows: TGTGCCAGTACACCGGGACTAGCTGCAGAGACCCAGTACTTC. This sequence encodes CASTPGLAAETQYF.

The chain carries TRBV11-2 and TRBJ2-7, with D tentatively TRBD1 or TRBD2 (6 bases each). The V gene lost 3 bases and the J gene lost 3 bases, with 18 bases spanning the gap. CDR3 length: 16 amino acids. Looked up from germline, CDR1 is SGHAT and CDR2 is FQNNGV. The CDR3 DNA follows: TGTGCCAGCAGCTTTGTGGGAAGGGGGGCAAGCTACGAGCAGTACTTC. Protein sequence: CASSFVGRGASYEQYF. The full variable domain, with the rest looked up from reference TRBV11-2 and TRBJ2-7, is EAGVAQSPRYKIIEKRQSVAFWCNPISGHATLYWYQQILGQGPKLLIQFQNNGVVDDSQLPKDRFSAERLKGVDSTLKIQPAKLEDSAVYLCASSFVGRGASYEQYFGPGTRLTVT.

This clone came up once. The genes are TRBV7-8 and TRBJ2-3, with TRBD1 matching over 10 bases. Germline assignment: CDR1 SGHVS and CDR2 FQNEAQ. V lost 5 bases to trimming and J lost 5 bases; unmatched junction nucleotides: 10. The CDR3 loop spans 16 amino acids. This chain's CDR3 is CASSPRQGALGDTQYF. The CDR3 region has the DNA TGTGCCAGCAGCCCCCGACAGGGGGCTTTAGGAGATACGCAGTATTTT. Using reference TRBV7-8 and TRBJ2-3 for the parts outside the CDR3, the full variable domain is GAGVSQSPRYKVAKRGQDVALRCDPISGHVSLFWYQQALGQGPEFLTYFQNEAQLDKSGLPSDRFFAERPEGSVSTLKIQRTQQEDSAVYLCASSPRQGALGDTQYFGPGTRLTVL.

A note on this clone: At one end, the junction sequence differs from germline, possibly due to a read error. The J gene is TRBJ1-1, the V gene TRBV28, with unresolved D. Germline CDR1 reads MDHEN; CDR2 reads SYDVKM. The CDR3 covers 16 residues. The CDR3 DNA sequence: TGTGCCAGCCCCGGCATTGAGCTGGTGGTGAACACTGAAACTTTCTTT. The encoded protein is CASPGIELVVNTETFF.

The CDR3 nucleotides read TGTGCCAGCAGTTTAACGGCTAGCTCCTACAATGAGCAGTTCTTC. Translation: CASSLTASSYNEQFF. The V and J genes are TRBV27 and TRBJ2-1; D is uncertain. Germline CDR1 reads MNHEY; CDR2 reads SMNVEV (reference sequence). CDR3 length: 15 amino acids. Trimming stripped 2 bases from V and 0 bases from J, with 8 bases between.

The CDR3 DNA follows: TGTGCCAGCAGCTTGACGAGTTGGGGGCCTCACACCGGGGAGCTGTTTTTT. It is translated as CASSLTSWGPHTGELFF. The gene calls are TRBV5-4 and TRBJ2-2, with D possibly TRBD1 on 6 matching bases. This CDR3 contains 17 residues. The germline V gene has CDR1 SGHNT and CDR2 YYREEE (reference sequence). Trimming left V 1 base short and J 3 bases short, with 16 bases between.

The CDR3 DNA is TGTGCCAGCACAATGGGACAGCTCGAGACCCAGTACTTC. Its translation is CASTMGQLETQYF. V gene TRBV12-3 or TRBV12-4 combines with J gene TRBJ2-5, with TRBD1 matching 7 bases. This CDR3 has 13 amino acids. V lost 7 bases and J lost 5; bases outside the gene matches: 7.

This clone was detected once. The genes are TRBV18 and TRBJ2-5; 8 bases are shared with TRBD1. CDR3 size: 15 residues. CDR1 is KGHSH, CDR2 LQKENI, per germline. Unmatched junction bases numbered 9, after V lost 4 bases and J lost 5 bases. The CDR3 DNA reads TGTGCCAGCTCACTAACGACAGGGGCAGGGGAGACCCAGTACTTC. It codes for CASSLTTGAGETQYF.

The J gene is TRBJ2-3, the V gene TRBV6-5, with 10 bases aligning to TRBD1. With V trimmed by 0 bases and J by 5 bases, 2 bases remained unmatched. Per the germline V gene, CDR1 is MNHEY and CDR2 is SVGAGI. This CDR3 comprises 15 residues. This CDR3 is CASSYSGQGVDTQYF. For the CDR3, the DNA is TGTGCCAGCAGTTACTCCGGACAGGGGGTAGATACGCAGTATTTT.

Of note for this clone: The junction does not match germline at one end; this may be a read error. Here the CDR3 reads CASRDLYGSHEQYF. CDR3 sequence (DNA): TGCGCCAGCCGCGACTTGTACGGCTCCCACGAGCAGTACTTC. The chain employs TRBV4-1 and TRBJ2-7; no reliable D call. Germline CDR1 MGHRA, CDR2 YSYEKL. This CDR3 has 14 residues.

The rearrangement uses TRBV28 and TRBJ1-2, with D hard to call. CDR1 and CDR2 from the germline V gene are MDHEN and SYDVKM. V lost 4 bases to trimming and J lost 8 bases, with 14 bases between them. The CDR3 length is 13 residues. CDR3 DNA sequence: TGTGCCAGCAGTTACCGAGGGCCTGAAGGCTACACCTTC. Encoded protein: CASSYRGPEGYTF.

This clone was recorded only once. The chain joins TRBV5-1 to TRBJ2-2; 10 bases map to TRBD2. The CDR3 sequence is 17 residues long. The trim removed 2 bases at V and 0 bases at J, leaving 4 bases unmatched. The germline CDR1 and CDR2 sequences are SGHRS and YFSETQ. CDR3 loop: CASSLKRGGANTGELFF. Written as DNA, the CDR3 is TGCGCCAGCAGCTTAAAGCGGGGGGGAGCGAACACCGGGGAGCTGTTTTTT.

This chain connects TRBV6-2 or TRBV6-3 to TRBJ2-6; D unresolved. Deletions cut 6 bases from V and 4 bases from J, with 7 bases between. The CDR3 runs to 13 residues. CDR1 and CDR2 (germline): MNHEY, SVGEGT. The CDR3 spells CASRYTGANVLTF. CDR3 in DNA: TGTGCCAGCAGGTACACCGGGGCCAACGTCCTGACTTTC.

The V gene is TRBV5-1, the J gene TRBJ2-1; D is possibly TRBD1 (6 bases). The CDR3 runs 14 residues. Germline assignment: CDR1 SGHRS and CDR2 YFSETQ. The germline V and J ends were trimmed by 0 bases and 8 bases, with 12 bases remaining between them. CDR3 nucleotides: TGCGCCAGCAGCTTGGGAGGGGGTTGGGATGAGCAGTTCTTC. Protein sequence: CASSLGGGWDEQFF. Drawing the rest from reference TRBV5-1 and TRBJ2-1, the complete variable domain is KAGVTQTPRYLIKTRGQQVTLSCSPISGHRSVSWYQQTPGQGLQFLFEYFSETQRNKGNFPGRFSGRQFSNSRSEMNVSTLELGDSALYLCASSLGGGWDEQFFGPGTRLTVL.

The J gene is TRBJ2-1, the V gene TRBV3-1 (or the pseudogene TRBV3-2), with TRBD2 matching over 13 bases. Per the germline V gene, CDR1 is LGHDT and CDR2 is YNNKEL (reference sequence). Unmatched junction bases numbered 6, after V lost 1 base and J lost 6 bases. The CDR3 is made up of 17 amino acids. The chain's CDR3 is CASSQALLAGGINEQFF. CDR3 nucleotides: TGTGCCAGCAGCCAAGCATTACTAGCGGGGGGGATCAATGAGCAGTTCTTC.

The chain is built from TRBV7-9 and TRBJ2-2, with no clear D. The V gene's germline CDR1 is SEHNR and CDR2 FQNEAQ (reference sequence). V was clipped by 2 bases and J by 6 bases, with 4 bases between them. This CDR3 is 12 amino acids long. CDR3 nucleotides: TGTGCCAGCAGCTTAATGGCCGGGGAGCTGTTTTTT. This codes for CASSLMAGELFF.

This chain uses TRBV27 with TRBJ1-6, with D perhaps matching TRBD1 (5 bases). Germline lookup yields CDR1 MNHEY and CDR2 SMNVEV (reference sequence). The V gene lost 2 bases and the J gene lost 10 bases, with 12 bases spanning the gap. This CDR3 contains 14 residues. In nucleotides, the CDR3 is TGTGCCAGCAGTTTAGGGGGGTCGGGGTCACCCCTCCACTTT. Its translation: CASSLGGSGSPLHF.

The rearrangement uses TRBV18 and TRBJ1-2; the match to TRBD1 covers 9 bases. The V segment lost 4 bases and the J segment 5 bases; nucleotides outside the gene matches: 5. The CDR3 covers 14 residues. Germline CDR1 is KGHSH and CDR2 is LQKENI. The CDR3 protein is CASSLGQGRYGYTF. The CDR3, as DNA: TGTGCCAGCTCACTGGGACAGGGAAGGTATGGCTACACCTTC.

In this sample, this clone turned up a few times. This chain links TRBV20-1 with TRBJ1-1; D remains ambiguous. V was pared by 6 bases and J by 7 bases, with 9 bases between. Per the germline V gene, CDR1 is DFQATT and CDR2 is SNEGSKA (reference sequence). The length of the CDR3 is 10 residues. CDR3 DNA sequence: TGCAGTGCCTCGGACGGTGAAGCTTTCTTT. It codes for CSASDGEAFF.